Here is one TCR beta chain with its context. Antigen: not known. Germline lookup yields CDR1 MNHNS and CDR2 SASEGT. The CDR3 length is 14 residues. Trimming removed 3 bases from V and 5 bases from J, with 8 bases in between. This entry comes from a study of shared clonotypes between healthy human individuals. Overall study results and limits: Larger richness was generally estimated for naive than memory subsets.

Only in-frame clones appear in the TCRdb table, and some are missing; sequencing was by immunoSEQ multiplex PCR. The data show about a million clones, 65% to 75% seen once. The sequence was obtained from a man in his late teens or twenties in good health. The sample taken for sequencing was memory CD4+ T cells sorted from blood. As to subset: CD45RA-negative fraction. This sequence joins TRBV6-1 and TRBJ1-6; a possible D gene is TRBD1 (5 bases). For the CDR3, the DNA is TGTGCCAGCAGTGAGTCAGGGAATAATTCACCCCTCCACTTT. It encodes CASSESGNNSPLHF.